This entry lists 14 T cell receptor beta chains sequenced from one sample in a study of OX40 agonist ivuxolimab in advanced cancers. The table came from immunoSEQ multiplex PCR; TCRdb's copy has only in-frame clones and leaves some out. The data hold roughly 53,000 clones, with over 80% observed a single time. The material sequenced was CD4+ or CD8+ T cells sorted from blood, taken in a trial of the OX40 agonist ivuxolimab. The receptors here all came from an adult with an advanced solid tumor such as melanoma, head and neck, liver or kidney cancer.

The chain links TRBV7-8 to TRBJ1-5, with TRBD1 as a possible D gene (5 bases). V was shortened by 4 bases and J by 7 bases, with 14 bases between the two germline ends. CDR1 is SGHVS and CDR2 is FQNEAQ in the germline V gene. The CDR3 sequence is 14 residues long. Here the CDR3 reads CASSSEGHRQPQHF. The CDR3 DNA reads as TGTGCCAGCAGCTCAGAGGGGCATCGGCAGCCCCAGCATTTT.

This chain connects TRBV7-6 to TRBJ1-1, with D unresolved. The CDR3 has 13 amino acids. With 1 base removed from V and 1 base from J, the gap between germline ends came to 4 bases. From germline, CDR1 is SGHVS and CDR2 FNYEAQ. CDR3 nucleotide sequence: TGTGCCAGCAGCTTAGTACAGAACACTGAAGCTTTCTTT. Translation gives CASSLVQNTEAFF.

This rearrangement joins TRBV6-1 to TRBJ2-2; a possible D gene is TRBD2 (6 bases). V lost 9 bases and J lost 3, with 17 bases in between. The CDR3 runs to 15 residues. Germline V gene data show CDR1 as MNHNS and CDR2 as SASEGT. The CDR3 DNA reads TGTGCCAGTTTGATCGGGGGTTTCGACACCGGGGAGCTGTTTTTT. This codes for CASLIGGFDTGELFF.

V usage is TRBV7-2 and J usage is TRBJ2-3, with 9 bases aligning to TRBD2. Losses at the gene ends were 0 bases for V and 1 base for J; bases not matched to a gene: 2. The CDR3 has 16 amino acids. Germline CDR1 is SGHTA and CDR2 is FQGNSA. CDR3 nucleotides: TGTGCCAGCAGCTTAGCTTTAGCGGGGGGCACAGATACGCAGTATTTT. Protein product: CASSLALAGGTDTQYF. The full variable domain, its missing parts supplied by reference TRBV7-2 and TRBJ2-3, is GAGVSQSPSNKVTEKGKDVELRCDPISGHTALYWYRQSLGQGLEFLIYFQGNSAPDKSGLPSDRFSAERTGGSVSTLTIQRTQQEDSAVYLCASSLALAGGTDTQYFGPGTRLTVL.

This clone has only one observation. J is TRBJ2-3 and V is TRBV18, with a weak D call TRBD1 (5 bases). This CDR3 is built from 14 residues. Germline loops: CDR1 KGHSH, CDR2 LQKENI. V gave up 3 bases and J gave up 3 bases, with 10 bases separating them. CDR3: CASSPNQGTDTQYF. The CDR3 nucleotides read TGTGCCAGCTCACCTAATCAGGGAACAGATACGCAGTATTTT.

The chain recombines TRBV21-1 with TRBJ2-3; the table's D call of TRBD1 was not tested on the DNA. TRBV21-1 is a listed pseudogene. This CDR3 has 17 amino acids. The CDR3 DNA is TGTGCCAGCAGCCCCCGAAGGGAACAGGGGCCCCCAGATACGCAGTATTTT. Encoded protein: CASSPRREQGPPDTQYF.

This chain connects TRBV30 to TRBJ1-1, with D perhaps matching TRBD1 (5 bases). The CDR3 has 13 amino acids. Germline V gives CDR1 GTSNPN, CDR2 SVGIG (reference sequence). The V gene lost 4 bases and the J gene lost 5 bases, with 14 bases spanning the gap. CDR3 sequence (DNA): TGTGCCTGGAATAAAAACCAGGGTACTGAAGCTTTCTTT. It is translated as CAWNKNQGTEAFF. Full variable domain (rest looked up from reference TRBV30 and TRBJ1-1): SQTIHQWPATLVQPVGSPLSLECTVEGTSNPNLYWYRQAAGRGLQLLFYSVGIGQISSEVPQNLSASRPQDRQFILSSKKLLLSDSGFYLCAWNKNQGTEAFFGQGTRLTVV.

The table lists this clone with a few counts. This rearrangement joins TRBV18 to TRBJ1-4, with 9 positions matching TRBD1. This CDR3 has 15 residues. Germline V gene lookup returns CDR1 KGHSH and CDR2 LQKENI. V dropped 0 bases and J dropped 7; count of bases not matched to a gene: 3. CDR3 amino acids: CASSPPDRGIEKLFF. In DNA form, the CDR3 reads TGTGCCAGCTCACCACCGGACAGGGGCATTGAAAAACTGTTTTTT.

V is TRBV10-3 and J is TRBJ1-2, with TRBD1 matching 10 bases. Germline assignment: CDR1 ENHRY and CDR2 SYGVKD. V lost 5 bases and J lost 4; bases outside the gene matches: 7. The CDR3 extends over 15 amino acids. CDR3 DNA: TGTGCCATCAGTCCGGGACAGGGGATCGGCTATGGCTACACCTTC. Amino acids: CAISPGQGIGYGYTF.

The V and J genes are TRBV7-9 and TRBJ2-1; 9 bases align to TRBD1. The CDR3 loop spans 15 amino acids. The junction had 10 bases not matched to a gene; V was cut back by 5 bases and J by 8 bases. Germline loops: CDR1 SEHNR, CDR2 FQNEAQ (reference sequence). In DNA, the CDR3 is TGTGCCAGCAGCATCACGGGACAGGGTCCCTATGAGCAGTTCTTC. Amino acids: CASSITGQGPYEQFF.

This clone was seen more than once but under ten times. The chain is built from TRBV5-1 and TRBJ2-1; 10 nucleotides agree with TRBD1. Germline loops: CDR1 SGHRS, CDR2 YFSETQ. V lost 3 bases and J lost 14; bases outside the gene matches: 5. CDR3 length equals 12 residues. The CDR3 protein is CASSSKGTGEFF. The CDR3, as DNA: TGCGCCAGCAGCTCGAAAGGGACAGGGGAGTTCTTC.

V usage is TRBV4-2 and J usage is TRBJ1-1; perhaps TRBD1 as D (6 bases). From germline, CDR1 is LGHNA and CDR2 YNFKEQ. The CDR3 sequence is 15 residues long. The V gene lost 0 bases and the J gene lost 3 bases, with 11 bases spanning the gap. For the CDR3, the DNA is TGTGCCAGCAGCCAAGACGGGGGGCTAGACACTGAAGCTTTCTTT. It codes for CASSQDGGLDTEAFF.

This chain links TRBV19 with TRBJ2-1; 10 bases map to TRBD2. CDR3 size: 15 residues. The V segment lost 6 bases and the J segment 4 bases; nucleotides outside the gene matches: 6. Germline-derived CDR1 and CDR2 are LNHDA and SQIVND (reference sequence). Here the CDR3 reads CASRIGLAVYNEQFF. DNA of the CDR3: TGTGCCAGTAGGATCGGACTAGCGGTATACAATGAGCAGTTCTTC.

This clone was observed a handful of times. The J gene is TRBJ2-1, the V gene TRBV5-6; perhaps TRBD2 as D (6 bases). The CDR3 is 19 residues long. The V and J ends lost 1 base and 5 bases respectively, with 25 bases between them. Germline loops: CDR1 SGHDT, CDR2 YYEEEE. The CDR3 DNA sequence: TGTGCCAGCAGCTTGAACTTTTGGGCTAGCGTAACGAGGGACAATGAGCAGTTCTTC. Translating it yields CASSLNFWASVTRDNEQFF.